What follows is one T cell receptor (beta chain) and its context. Germline assignment: CDR1 SGHKS and CDR2 YYEKEE (reference sequence). The CDR3 runs to 15 residues. The V and J ends lost 6 bases and 5 bases, in that order; junction bases with no gene match: 9. This sample stems from a study of shared clonotypes between healthy human individuals. Libraries were prepared by immunoSEQ multiplex PCR; TCRdb keeps only in-frame clonotypes and omits some of them. This table has around 2.5 million clones, 80% to 95% appearing once. This chain joins TRBV5-5 and TRBJ2-5; the match to TRBD2 covers 11 bases. This TCR came from a man aged 18 to 29 in good health. Some clones in this sample may be carry-over from other donors' samples. Sequenced: naive CD4+ T cells from PBMCs. As for subset: CD45RA+ positively selected. CDR3 region: CASTLTSGSYETQYF. The CDR3 bases are TGTGCCAGCACCCTAACTAGCGGGAGTTACGAGACCCAGTACTTC.